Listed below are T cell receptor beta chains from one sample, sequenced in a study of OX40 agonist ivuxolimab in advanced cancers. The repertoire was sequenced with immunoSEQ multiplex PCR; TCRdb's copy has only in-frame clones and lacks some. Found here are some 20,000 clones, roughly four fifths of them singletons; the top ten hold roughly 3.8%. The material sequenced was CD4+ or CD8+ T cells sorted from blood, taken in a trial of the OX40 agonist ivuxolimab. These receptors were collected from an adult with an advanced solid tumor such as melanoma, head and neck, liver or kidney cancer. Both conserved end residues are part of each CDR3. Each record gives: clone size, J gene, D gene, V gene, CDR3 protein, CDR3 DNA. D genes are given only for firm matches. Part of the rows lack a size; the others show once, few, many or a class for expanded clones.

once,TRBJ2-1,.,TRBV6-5,CASSYSSRSSYNEQFF,TGTGCCAGCAGTTACTCGTCCAGGAGCTCCTACAATGAGCAGTTCTTC
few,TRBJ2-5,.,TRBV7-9,CSSNTGSETQYF,TGTTCCTCCAATACGGGATCAGAGACCCAGTACTTC
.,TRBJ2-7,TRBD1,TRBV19,CASSNTGGSYEQYF,TGTGCCAGTAGTAACACAGGGGGCTCCTACGAGCAGTACTTC
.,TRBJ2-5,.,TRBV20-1,CSARRSATQYF,TGCAGTGCTAGAAGATCGGCGACCCAGTACTTC
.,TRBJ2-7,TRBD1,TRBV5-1,CASSSARQGGSYEQYF,TGCGCCAGCAGCTCCGCACGACAGGGTGGGTCCTACGAGCAGTACTTC
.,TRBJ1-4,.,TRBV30,CAWSLRGGRNEKLFF,TGTGCCTGGAGTCTAAGGGGAGGCCGTAATGAAAAACTGTTTTTT
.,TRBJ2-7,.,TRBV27,CASSSLVDSYEQYF,TGTGCCAGCAGTTCTCTCGTGGACTCCTACGAGCAGTACTTC
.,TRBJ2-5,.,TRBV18,CASSPQETQYF,TGTGCCAGCTCACCCCAAGAGACCCAGTACTTC
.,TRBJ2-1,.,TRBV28,CASRTPDEQFF,TGTGCCAGCAGGACCCCCGATGAGCAGTTCTTC
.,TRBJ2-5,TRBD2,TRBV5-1,CASSLEGLAGVGETQYF,TGCGCCAGCAGCTTGGAGGGACTAGCGGGAGTAGGAGAGACCCAGTACTTC
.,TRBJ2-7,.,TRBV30,CAWSLGHPIYEQYF,TGTGCCTGGAGTCTAGGACACCCGATCTACGAGCAGTACTTC
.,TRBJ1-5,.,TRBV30,CAWSVGGMDQPQHF,TGTGCCTGGAGTGTGGGGGGCATGGATCAGCCCCAGCATTTT
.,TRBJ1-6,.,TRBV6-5,CASRSEGNSPLHF,TGTGCCAGCAGGAGCGAGGGTAATTCACCCCTCCACTTT
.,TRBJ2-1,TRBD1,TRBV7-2,CASSLPDRGPNEQFF,TGTGCCAGCAGCCTGCCGGACAGGGGGCCCAATGAGCAGTTCTTC
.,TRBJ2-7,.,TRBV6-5,CASSNRAWDEQYF,TGTGCCAGCAGTAACAGGGCCTGGGACGAGCAGTACTTC
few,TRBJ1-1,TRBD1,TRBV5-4,CASSRTGGHTEAFF,TGTGCCAGCAGTCGGACAGGGGGTCACACTGAAGCTTTCTTT
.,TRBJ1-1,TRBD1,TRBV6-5,CASSPGGFDTEAFF,TGTGCCAGCAGTCCAGGGGGCTTCGACACTGAAGCTTTCTTT
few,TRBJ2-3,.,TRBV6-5,CASSDRWRGDTQYF,TGTGCCAGCAGTGACAGGTGGCGGGGTGATACGCAGTATTTT
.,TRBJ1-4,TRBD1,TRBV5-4,CASSPDRGGEKLFF,TGTGCCAGCAGCCCTGACAGGGGAGGGGAAAAACTGTTTTTT
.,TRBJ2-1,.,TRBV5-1,CASSPAAGHPIDEQFF,TGCGCCAGCAGCCCCGCAGCGGGACATCCGATCGATGAGCAGTTCTTC
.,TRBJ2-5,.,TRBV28,CASSLSQGGETQYF,TGTGCCAGCAGTTTGAGTCAGGGTGGGGAGACCCAGTACTTC
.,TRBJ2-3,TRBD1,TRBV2,CASRDREADTQYF,TGTGCCAGCCGGGACAGGGAGGCAGATACGCAGTATTTT
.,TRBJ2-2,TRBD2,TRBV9,CASSVGAGVWAGELFF,TGTGCCAGCAGCGTAGGTGCGGGAGTTTGGGCCGGGGAGCTGTTTTTT
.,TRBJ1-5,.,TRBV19,CASSIDRREAQPQHF,TGTGCCAGTAGTATAGATCGGCGGGAGGCTCAGCCCCAGCATTTT
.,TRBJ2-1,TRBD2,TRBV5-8,CASSFAGTSGGRNEQFF,TGTGCCAGCAGTTTTGCCGGGACTAGCGGGGGGAGGAATGAGCAGTTCTTC
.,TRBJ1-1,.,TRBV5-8,CASRRGTQNTEAFF,TGTGCCAGCAGAAGGGGGACACAGAACACTGAAGCTTTCTTT
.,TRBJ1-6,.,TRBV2,CASRGDLNSPLHF,TGTGCCAGCCGAGGGGATCTTAATTCACCCCTCCACTTT
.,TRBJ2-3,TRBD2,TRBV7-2,CASSKSGGQFTDTQYF,TGTGCCAGCAGTAAAAGCGGGGGACAATTCACAGATACGCAGTATTTT
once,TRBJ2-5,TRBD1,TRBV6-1,CASSPPGTGEETQYF,TGTGCCAGCAGCCCTCCCGGGACAGGGGAGGAGACCCAGTACTTC
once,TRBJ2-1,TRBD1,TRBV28,CASSPTGGTSYNEQFF,TGTGCCAGCAGTCCTACAGGGGGGACGTCCTACAATGAGCAGTTCTTC
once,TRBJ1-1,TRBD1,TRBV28,CASFPYSGTGATEAFF,TGTGCCAGCTTCCCCTACTCCGGGACAGGGGCTACTGAAGCTTTCTTT
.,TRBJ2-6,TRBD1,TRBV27,CASSLYSVRTGNPTGANVLTF,TGTGCCAGCAGTTTATACTCGGTGAGGACAGGGAACCCCACTGGGGCCAACGTCCTGACTTTC
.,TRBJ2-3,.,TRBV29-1,CSVPTRSHPGTQYF,TGCAGCGTCCCGACTAGAAGTCATCCAGGTACGCAGTATTTT
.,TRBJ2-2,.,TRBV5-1,CASSFNTGTANTGELFF,TGCGCCAGCAGCTTCAACACGGGTACCGCGAACACCGGGGAGCTGTTTTTT
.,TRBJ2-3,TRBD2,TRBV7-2,CASSPGLGSTDTQYF,TGTGCCAGCAGCCCCGGACTAGGAAGCACAGATACGCAGTATTTT
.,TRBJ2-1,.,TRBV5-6,CASSLFSEAYNEQFF,TGTGCCAGCAGCTTGTTTTCGGAGGCCTACAATGAGCAGTTCTTC
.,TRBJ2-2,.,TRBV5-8,CASSLLRNTGELFF,TGTGCCAGCAGCTTGCTGAGAAACACCGGGGAGCTGTTTTTT
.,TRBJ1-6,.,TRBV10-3,CAISETVGYNSPLHF,TGTGCCATCAGTGAGACAGTTGGCTATAATTCACCCCTCCACTTT
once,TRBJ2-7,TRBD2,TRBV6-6,CASSSTASGAYEQYF,TGTGCCAGCAGTTCTACGGCTAGCGGTGCCTACGAGCAGTACTTC
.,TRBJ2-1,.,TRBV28,CASSLGWNEQFF,TGTGCCAGCAGTTTGGGTTGGAATGAGCAGTTCTTC
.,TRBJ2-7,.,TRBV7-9,CASSPYLGGEQYF,TGTGCCAGCAGCCCTTACTTGGGGGGCGAGCAGTACTTT
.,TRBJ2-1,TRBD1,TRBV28,CASSLEEIWAGQVGNNEQFF,TGTGCCAGCAGTTTGGAAGAGATTTGGGCGGGACAGGTGGGAAACAATGAGCAGTTCTTC
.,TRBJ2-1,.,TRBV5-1,CASSLGKGPDNEQFF,TGCGCCAGCAGCTTGGGGAAGGGGCCAGACAATGAGCAGTTCTTC
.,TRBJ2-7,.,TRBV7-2,CASSNPSYEQYF,TGTGCCAGCAGCAACCCCTCCTACGAGCAGTACTTC